This TCR beta chain was observed in a study of T cell changes during pregnancy in multiple sclerosis. Some clones are missing from TCRdb's copy, which holds only in-frame ones; the method was immunoSEQ multiplex PCR. Seen here are 76,000 or so clones, approximately 92% observed once, and the top ten hold approximately 0.71%. The sample consisted of peripheral blood, taken in the second trimester of pregnancy. This TCR was recovered from a female donor in good health, enrolled as a control in a pregnancy study.

Here the CDR3 reads CASRKGATVNTEAFF. In nucleotides, the CDR3 is TGTGCCAGCAGGAAGGGGGCCACAGTGAACACTGAAGCTTTCTTT. The genes are TRBV7-3 and TRBJ1-1; 7 nucleotides agree with TRBD1. The trim removed 6 bases at V and 0 bases at J, leaving 7 bases unmatched. Looked up from germline, CDR1 is SGHTA and CDR2 is FQGTGA. This CDR3 is built from 15 residues.